A single sample is the source of the 27 T cell receptor beta chains below, sequenced in a study of T cell responses to AZD1222 COVID-19 vaccine. Repertoires were generated with immunoSEQ multiplex PCR, while TCRdb's copy carries only in-frame clones and drops some. Among roughly 120,000 clones listed, 80% to 85% were seen once. The sample consisted of peripheral blood, taken on day 0 of AZD1222 vaccination. All receptors derive from an adult in good health.

The chain recombines TRBV3-1 (or the pseudogene TRBV3-2) with TRBJ2-2; 8 bases match TRBD1. V lost 1 base to trimming and J lost 11 bases; unmatched junction nucleotides: 3. Germline V lookup: CDR1 LGHDT, CDR2 YNNKEL (reference sequence). CDR3 size: 13 residues. The CDR3 spells CASSQGQGPELFF. In nucleotides, the CDR3 is TGTGCCAGCAGCCAAGGACAGGGGCCTGAGCTGTTTTTT.

The gene calls are TRBV2 and TRBJ2-7; no reliable D call. The CDR3 totals 15 residues. V was shortened by 0 bases and J by 5 bases, with 14 bases between the two germline ends. Germline-derived CDR1 and CDR2 are SNHLY and FYNNEI. The CDR3 DNA sequence: TGTGCCAGCAGTGAAGCACCAGACCCCGGCGACGAGCAGTACTTC. Residues: CASSEAPDPGDEQYF.

This clone has a single count. The chain has TRBV5-5 and TRBJ2-3; 8 nucleotides align to TRBD1. The V and J ends lost 4 bases and 2 bases, in that order; junction bases with no gene match: 6. Germline lookup yields CDR1 SGHKS and CDR2 YYEKEE (reference sequence). This CDR3 has 15 residues. The CDR3 DNA reads as TGTGCCAGCAGCGTGACAGGGGTCCCCACAGATACGCAGTATTTT. Protein: CASSVTGVPTDTQYF.

The chain has TRBV18 and TRBJ2-3; D ambiguous. The V end was cut by 3 bases, the J end by 4 bases, with 2 bases between. Germline V gene sequence: CDR1 KGHSH, CDR2 LQKENI. The CDR3 consists of 11 residues. The CDR3 sequence is CASSPSDTQYF. The CDR3, as DNA: TGTGCCAGCTCACCCTCAGATACGCAGTATTTT.

V is TRBV7-8 and J is TRBJ1-1, with D possibly being TRBD1 (6 bases). Trimming stripped 5 bases from V and 7 bases from J, with 17 bases between. The CDR3 loop spans 14 amino acids. Germline loops: CDR1 SGHVS, CDR2 FQNEAQ. CDR3 region: CASSADSGGGEAFF. The CDR3 region has the DNA TGTGCCAGCAGCGCGGACAGTGGAGGAGGTGAAGCTTTCTTT.

The chain carries TRBV5-8 and TRBJ2-2, with no clear D. The V end was cut by 0 bases, the J end by 4 bases, with 7 bases between. This CDR3 is 14 amino acids long. From germline, CDR1 is SGHTS and CDR2 YDEGEE. The CDR3 is CASSLEAGTGELFF. In DNA, the CDR3 is TGTGCCAGCAGCTTGGAAGCAGGCACCGGGGAGCTGTTTTTT.

V and J are TRBV7-9 and TRBJ2-1; 9 bases line up with TRBD1. Germline V gene data show CDR1 as SEHNR and CDR2 as FQNEAQ (reference sequence). This CDR3 is 15 amino acids long. The junction had 6 bases not matched to a gene; V was cut back by 6 bases and J by 3 bases. The CDR3 region has the DNA TGTGCCAGCAGACCCTTGGGACAGGGCTACAATGAGCAGTTCTTC. Its protein product is CASRPLGQGYNEQFF.

This clone was detected only once. The chain carries TRBV6-6 and TRBJ1-1; 9 nucleotides match TRBD1. The CDR3 is 15 amino acids. CDR1 is MNHNY, CDR2 SVGAGI, per germline (reference sequence). V trimming: 10 bases; J trimming: 4 bases; junction bases outside the gene matches: 13. CDR3 nucleotide sequence: TGTGCCATTACACAGGGGGCAGGTGGTAGCACTGAAGCTTTCTTT. This sequence encodes CAITQGAGGSTEAFF.

The rearrangement joins TRBV21-1 to TRBJ1-5. TRBV21-1 is a pseudogene. CDR3 size: 14 residues. Written as DNA, the CDR3 is TGTGCCAGCAGCGGGGGGACAATCTTAGAGGCCCAGCATTTT. This gives the protein CASSGGTILEAQHF.

The chain is built from TRBV14 and TRBJ2-1; a weak D match, TRBD2 (6 bases). CDR3 length: 13 amino acids. The V end was cut by 1 base, the J end by 10 bases, with 11 bases between. Germline V gene lookup returns CDR1 SGHDN and CDR2 FVKESK. CDR3 region: CASSQVGGGEQFF. In DNA form, the CDR3 reads TGTGCCAGCAGCCAAGTCGGCGGAGGGGAGCAGTTCTTC.

V usage is TRBV19 and J usage is TRBJ1-6; a weak D match, TRBD1 (6 bases). CDR3 length: 15 amino acids. Germline values: CDR1 LNHDA, CDR2 SQIVND (reference sequence). V gave up 2 bases and J gave up 2 bases, with 7 bases separating them. The CDR3 region is CASSIQGTYNSPLHF. CDR3 in DNA: TGTGCCAGTAGTATACAGGGGACCTATAATTCACCCCTCCACTTT.

This clone was seen a handful of times. Within the sample, other DNA sequences also encode this same CDR3. The rearrangement links TRBV5-1 to TRBJ2-7; D is undetermined. Per the germline V gene, CDR1 is SGHRS and CDR2 is YFSETQ. Trimming left V 2 bases short and J 0 bases short, with 6 bases between. The CDR3 has 13 residues. CDR3 bases: TGCGCCAGCAGCTTTGGCTCCTCCTACGAGCAGTACTTC. It translates to CASSFGSSYEQYF.

This chain links TRBV7-6 with TRBJ2-2, with 8 bases lining up with TRBD1. Germline V gives CDR1 SGHVS, CDR2 FNYEAQ. The CDR3 extends over 14 amino acids. With V trimmed by 1 base and J by 6 bases, 1 base remained unmatched. The CDR3 loop reads CASSLVDRAGELFF. The DNA for the CDR3 is TGTGCCAGCAGCTTAGTGGACAGGGCCGGGGAGCTGTTTTTT. Full variable domain (missing parts from reference TRBV7-6 and TRBJ2-2): GAGVSQSPRYKVTKRGQDVALRCDPISGHVSLYWYRQALGQGPEFLTYFNYEAQQDKSGLPNDRFSAERPEGSISTLTIQRTEQRDSAMYRCASSLVDRAGELFFGEGSRLTVL.

The V call is TRBV18, the J call TRBJ2-2; tentatively, D is TRBD1 (5 bases). Germline values: CDR1 KGHSH, CDR2 LQKENI. V dropped 2 bases and J dropped 4 bases, with 11 bases sitting between them. This CDR3 spans 15 amino acids. The CDR3 reads CASSPKEGATGELFF. Written as DNA, the CDR3 is TGTGCCAGCTCACCAAAGGAAGGGGCCACCGGGGAGCTGTTTTTT. The whole variable domain, filled in from reference TRBV18 and TRBJ2-2, reads NAGVMQNPRHLVRRRGQEARLRCSPMKGHSHVYWYRQLPEEGLKFMVYLQKENIIDESGMPKERFSAEFPKEGPSILRIQQVVRGDSAAYFCASSPKEGATGELFFGEGSRLTVL.

This chain links TRBV7-9 with TRBJ2-2; a weak D match, TRBD2 (5 bases). The CDR3 extends over 14 amino acids. The germline V and J ends were trimmed by 5 bases and 4 bases, with 11 bases remaining between them. The V gene's germline CDR1 is SEHNR and CDR2 FQNEAQ (reference sequence). The CDR3 region is CASSKGASTGELFF. CDR3 DNA: TGTGCCAGCAGCAAGGGAGCTAGCACCGGGGAGCTGTTTTTT.

This clone was seen a handful of times. The chain couples TRBV20-1 to TRBJ1-1; possibly TRBD1 for D (5 bases). V was cut by 7 bases and J by 4 bases, with 10 bases left in between. The CDR3 is 11 amino acids. Germline lookup yields CDR1 DFQATT and CDR2 SNEGSKA (reference sequence). CDR3 bases: TGCAGTGTAGAGGGGCTCACTGAAGCTTTCTTT. It codes for CSVEGLTEAFF.

CDR3 region: CASRGSGYNQPQHF. The CDR3 bases are TGTGCCAGCAGGGGGTCCGGCTACAATCAGCCCCAGCATTTT. The chain links TRBV7-8 to TRBJ1-5; D not resolved. Germline assignment: CDR1 SGHVS and CDR2 FQNEAQ. The CDR3 is 14 residues long. Trimming shortened V by 6 bases and J by 3 bases, and 12 bases separated the two germline ends.

V and J are TRBV19 and TRBJ2-3; 10 bases map to TRBD2. CDR1 is LNHDA, CDR2 SQIVND, per germline (reference sequence). The CDR3 spans 16 residues. Trimming removed 6 bases from V and 2 bases from J; junction bases left unmatched: 8. The CDR3 protein is CASRHTSGVYTDTQYF. The CDR3 coding sequence is TGTGCCAGTAGACATACTAGCGGGGTGTACACAGATACGCAGTATTTT.

This clone has more than one count but fewer than ten. This chain connects TRBV28 to TRBJ1-5; D not resolved. CDR1 is MDHEN and CDR2 is SYDVKM in the germline V gene. The CDR3 runs to 15 residues. V gave up 5 bases and J gave up 1 base, with 12 bases separating them. In DNA, the CDR3 is TGTGCCAGCAGTCCGTCAGGTTGGAGCAATCAGCCCCAGCATTTT. Amino acids: CASSPSGWSNQPQHF.

This chain uses TRBV5-4 with TRBJ1-6, with 9 bases lining up with TRBD1. In germline, CDR1 is SGHNT, CDR2 YYREEE (reference sequence). The CDR3 is 14 amino acids. The V segment lost 4 bases and the J segment 10 bases; nucleotides outside the gene matches: 6. The CDR3: CASSPDRGRSPLHF. The CDR3 DNA reads as TGTGCCAGCAGCCCGGACAGGGGTCGGTCACCCCTCCACTTT.

This clone appeared once. The V gene is TRBV19, the J gene TRBJ1-2; the match to TRBD1 covers 8 bases. CDR1 and CDR2 from the germline V gene are LNHDA and SQIVND (reference sequence). Losses at the gene ends were 5 bases for V and 5 bases for J; bases not matched to a gene: 7. There are 14 residues in the CDR3. The CDR3 is CASSPGQGLYGYTF. CDR3 in DNA: TGTGCCAGTAGTCCCGGACAGGGCCTTTATGGCTACACCTTC.

The chain couples TRBV5-6 to TRBJ2-7; D is undetermined. The V end was cut by 1 base, the J end by 5 bases, with 4 bases between. Looked up from germline, CDR1 is SGHDT and CDR2 is YYEEEE. The CDR3 spans 11 residues. CDR3 protein: CASSLRHEQYF. The CDR3 region has the DNA TGTGCCAGCAGCTTGAGACACGAGCAGTACTTC. Using reference TRBV5-6 and TRBJ2-7 for the parts outside the CDR3, the full variable domain is DAGVTQSPTHLIKTRGQQVTLRCSPKSGHDTVSWYQQALGQGPQFIFQYYEEEERQRGNFPDRFSGHQFPNYSSELNVNALLLGDSALYLCASSLRHEQYFGPGTRLTVT.

The V call is TRBV3-1 (or the pseudogene TRBV3-2), the J call TRBJ2-7; unclear D gene. Trimming left V 1 base short and J 3 bases short, with 7 bases between. This CDR3 region has 13 residues. Germline CDR1 is LGHDT and CDR2 is YNNKEL (reference sequence). CDR3 protein: CASSQGGLYEQYF. Here the CDR3 DNA reads TGTGCCAGCAGCCAAGGGGGTCTCTACGAGCAGTACTTC.

V usage is TRBV9 and J usage is TRBJ1-6, with TRBD1 matching 9 bases. The CDR3 spans 14 residues. Germline assignment: CDR1 SGDLS and CDR2 YYNGEE. The junction had 4 bases not matched to a gene; V was cut back by 3 bases and J by 9 bases. The CDR3 spells CASSAGQGRSPLHF. CDR3 nucleotides: TGTGCCAGCAGCGCGGGACAGGGACGTTCACCCCTCCACTTT.

The V call is TRBV28, the J call TRBJ1-5; D is perhaps TRBD1 (6 bases). Germline V gene lookup returns CDR1 MDHEN and CDR2 SYDVKM. The CDR3 contains 14 residues. Trimming shortened V by 7 bases and J by 6 bases, and 16 bases separated the two germline ends. CDR3 DNA sequence: TGTGCCAGCAAGCCAACAGGGATTGGTCAGCCCCAGCATTTT. Amino acid sequence: CASKPTGIGQPQHF.

The rearrangement joins TRBV4-1 to TRBJ2-1; 10 nucleotides agree with TRBD2. Per germline, CDR1 MGHRA and CDR2 YSYEKL. The CDR3 has 15 amino acids. After removal of 0 bases from V and 9 bases from J, the junction contained 5 bases not matched to a gene. CDR3 loop: CASSQEGLASTEQFF. The DNA for the CDR3 is TGCGCCAGCAGCCAAGAGGGACTAGCGTCGACTGAGCAGTTCTTC.

This chain joins TRBV28 and TRBJ2-7; tentative D call: TRBD2 (6 bases). The germline gives CDR1 MDHEN, CDR2 SYDVKM. This CDR3 has 13 amino acids. V lost 7 bases to trimming and J lost 2 bases, with 12 bases between them. The CDR3 region is CASTSRRAYEQYF. The CDR3 nucleotides are TGTGCCAGCACCTCCCGGAGGGCCTACGAGCAGTACTTC.